These 16 T cell receptor beta chains were sequenced from one sample in a study of blood T cell repertoires in COVID-19. The data were produced by immunoSEQ multiplex PCR, yet TCRdb's version contains in-frame clones alone and is incomplete. Of around 250,000 clones listed, around 80% are singletons. Sequenced: PBMCs or T cells enriched from blood (not recorded which). The source of these receptors is a man aged 25-45 years with acute COVID-19.

V and J are TRBV4-1 and TRBJ1-4, with TRBD1 matching 8 bases. Germline assignment: CDR1 MGHRA and CDR2 YSYEKL. The CDR3 is 16 residues long. Trimming at V came to 3 bases and at J to 0 bases, leaving 3 bases not matched to a gene. The CDR3 sequence: CASSHATGATNEKLFF. CDR3 nucleotide sequence: TGCGCCAGCAGCCATGCGACAGGGGCAACTAATGAAAAACTGTTTTTT.

This rearrangement joins TRBV5-5 to TRBJ2-7; 8 bases are a match to TRBD2. J gave up 5 bases and V 1 base, and 11 bases lay outside the gene matches. Germline CDR1 is SGHKS and CDR2 is YYEKEE (reference sequence). This CDR3 contains 16 residues. The CDR3 nucleotides are TGTGCCAGCAGCTTGCGGGAGGGGACCGGCGTGCACGAGCAGTACGTC. Amino acids: CASSLREGTGVHEQYV.

This chain joins TRBV28 and TRBJ2-1, with D maybe TRBD1 (7 bases). Germline V gene data show CDR1 as MDHEN and CDR2 as SYDVKM. V dropped 5 bases and J dropped 9 bases, with 20 bases sitting between them. The CDR3 spans 15 residues. Written as DNA, the CDR3 is TGTGCCAGCAGTATGAGCAGACAGGGAGGCGGTGAGCAGTTCTTC. Its protein product is CASSMSRQGGGEQFF.

The chain couples TRBV6-5 to TRBJ2-3, with 11 bases aligning to TRBD2. Germline V gene lookup returns CDR1 MNHEY and CDR2 SVGAGI. The V and J ends lost 6 bases and 0 bases, in that order; junction bases with no gene match: 2. The CDR3 has 15 residues. CDR3 bases: TGTGCCAGCAGCTGGACTAGCGGGAGCACAGATACGCAGTATTTT. Translating it yields CASSWTSGSTDTQYF.

J is TRBJ1-1 and V is TRBV12-3 or TRBV12-4; D ambiguous. V was trimmed by 6 bases and J by 1 base, leaving 9 bases between them. This CDR3 has 13 amino acids. This CDR3 reads CASRVTENTEAFF. The DNA of the CDR3 is TGTGCCAGCAGGGTCACAGAGAACACTGAAGCTTTCTTT.

This rearrangement joins TRBV3-1 (or the pseudogene TRBV3-2) to TRBJ2-7, with 7 bases aligning to TRBD2. CDR1 LGHDT and CDR2 YNNKEL come from the germline V gene (reference sequence). J lost 3 bases, V lost 4 bases, and 6 bases had no gene match. The CDR3 covers 14 residues. In nucleotides, the CDR3 is TGTGCCAGCAGCCCCGGGACTACAATCTACGAGCAGTACGTC. Protein sequence: CASSPGTTIYEQYV.

A single count supports this clone. This chain connects TRBV27 to TRBJ1-4; D is uncertain. CDR1 and CDR2 from the germline V gene are MNHEY and SMNVEV (reference sequence). The CDR3 contains 13 residues. With 8 bases removed from V and 7 bases from J, the gap between germline ends came to 14 bases. The CDR3 DNA sequence: TGTGCCAGCCACGGGAAGCGGGGTGAAAAACTGTTTTTT. Translated, it gives CASHGKRGEKLFF.

The chain uses TRBV7-2 and TRBJ1-6; tentatively, D is TRBD1 (5 bases). Germline CDR1 SGHTA, CDR2 FQGNSA. The CDR3 is 16 residues long. With 5 bases removed from V and 12 bases from J, the gap between germline ends came to 23 bases. This chain's CDR3 is CASSPSSGLLPGPLHF. In DNA, the CDR3 is TGTGCCAGCAGCCCGTCCTCGGGACTCCTCCCAGGACCCCTCCACTTT. Together with reference TRBV7-2 and TRBJ1-6, the CDR3 gives the full variable domain: GAGVSQSPSNKVTEKGKDVELRCDPISGHTALYWYRQSLGQGLEFLIYFQGNSAPDKSGLPSDRFSAERTGGSVSTLTIQRTQQEDSAVYLCASSPSSGLLPGPLHFGNGTRLTVT.

This clone was seen a single time. The chain combines TRBV6-5 with TRBJ2-2, with TRBD1 matching over 9 bases. After removal of 6 bases from V and 7 bases from J, the junction contained 9 bases not matched to a gene. Germline CDR1 and CDR2: MNHEY and SVGAGI. The CDR3 runs 15 residues. The CDR3 coding sequence is TGTGCCAGCAGCCGAGCGGGACAGGGTGGCGGGGAGCTGTTTTTT. Translating it yields CASSRAGQGGGELFF.

The genes are TRBV5-4 and TRBJ1-4; D remains ambiguous. The V end was cut by 6 bases, the J end by 0 bases, with 15 bases between. Germline loops: CDR1 SGHNT, CDR2 YYREEE (reference sequence). This CDR3 spans 16 amino acids. CDR3 amino acids: CASTLGSGATNEKLFF. In DNA form, the CDR3 reads TGTGCCAGCACCCTAGGATCGGGAGCAACTAATGAAAAACTGTTTTTT.

This clone has a single count. Germline is not matched at one junction end, which may reflect a read error. This rearrangement joins TRBV3-1 (or the pseudogene TRBV3-2) to TRBJ1-1; D ambiguous. CDR1 and CDR2 (germline): LGHDT, YNNKEL (reference sequence). There are 13 residues in the CDR3. Here the CDR3 DNA reads TGTGCCAGCAGCCAAGATAGGAATAGCCGGCTTCACTTT. Translated: CASSQDRNSRLHF.

The rearrangement links TRBV5-4 to TRBJ1-4, with a weak D call TRBD1 (5 bases). CDR1 and CDR2 (germline): SGHNT, YYREEE (reference sequence). The CDR3 extends over 13 amino acids. Deletions cut 1 base from V and 11 bases from J, with 12 bases between. Here the CDR3 DNA reads TGTGCCAGCAGCTTGCTCAGGGAAGACAAACTGTTTTTT. Translating it yields CASSLLREDKLFF.

This clone appeared a single time. This chain links TRBV7-8 with TRBJ1-2; D might be TRBD1 (6 bases). The CDR3 has 15 residues. Germline-derived CDR1 and CDR2 are SGHVS and FQNEAQ. Trimming left V 0 bases short and J 0 bases short, with 8 bases between. The chain's CDR3 is CASSLAGGANYGYTF. The CDR3 nucleotides are TGTGCCAGCAGCTTAGCAGGGGGAGCTAACTATGGCTACACCTTC. The complete variable domain, with remaining parts taken from reference TRBV7-8 and TRBJ1-2, reads GAGVSQSPRYKVAKRGQDVALRCDPISGHVSLFWYQQALGQGPEFLTYFQNEAQLDKSGLPSDRFFAERPEGSVSTLKIQRTQQEDSAVYLCASSLAGGANYGYTFGSGTRLTVV.

The chain has TRBV2 and TRBJ1-2; 12 nucleotides match TRBD1. The CDR3 is 12 amino acids. Trimming took 9 bases from V and 8 from J; bases not matched to a gene: 4. In germline, CDR1 is SNHLY, CDR2 FYNNEI. CDR3 sequence reads: CARGQGAKGYTF. The CDR3 DNA reads as TGTGCCAGGGGACAGGGGGCTAAAGGCTACACCTTC.

This clone was detected only once. This chain links TRBV3-1 (or the pseudogene TRBV3-2) with TRBJ2-7; tentatively, D is TRBD1 (5 bases). With 6 bases removed from V and 4 bases from J, the gap between germline ends came to 13 bases. CDR1 is LGHDT, CDR2 YNNKEL, per germline (reference sequence). The CDR3 is 13 residues long. The CDR3 region is CASRVRAYYEQYV. The CDR3 region has the DNA TGTGCCAGCAGGGTCAGGGCCTATTACGAGCAGTACGTC.

A few counts support this clone. V usage is TRBV5-1 and J usage is TRBJ2-3; TRBD2 aligns across 11 bases. Germline assignment: CDR1 SGHRS and CDR2 YFSETQ. This CDR3 region has 16 residues. Trimming at V came to 4 bases and at J to 6 bases, leaving 10 bases not matched to a gene. CDR3 residues: CASSVLASGGQDTQYF. In DNA form, the CDR3 reads TGCGCCAGCAGCGTCTTGGCTAGCGGGGGGCAGGATACGCAGTATTTT.